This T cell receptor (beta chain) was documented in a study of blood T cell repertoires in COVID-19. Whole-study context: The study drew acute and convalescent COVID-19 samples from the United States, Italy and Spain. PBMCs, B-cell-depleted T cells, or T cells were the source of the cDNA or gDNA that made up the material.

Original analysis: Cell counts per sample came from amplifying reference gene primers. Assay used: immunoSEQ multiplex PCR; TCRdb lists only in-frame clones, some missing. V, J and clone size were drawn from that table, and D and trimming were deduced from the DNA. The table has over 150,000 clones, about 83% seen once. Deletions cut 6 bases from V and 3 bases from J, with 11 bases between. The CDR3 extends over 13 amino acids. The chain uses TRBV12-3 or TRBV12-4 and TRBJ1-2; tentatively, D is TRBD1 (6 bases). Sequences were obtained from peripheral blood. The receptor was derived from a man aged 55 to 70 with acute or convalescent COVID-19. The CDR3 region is CASSPYRDYGYTF. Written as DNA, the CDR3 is TGTGCCAGCAGCCCCTACAGGGACTATGGCTACACCTTC.